These 27 T cell receptor beta chains were all obtained from the same sample, sequenced in a study of vaccination and CD4 T cells after COVID-19. Treatment indicated: 10-day PBMC culture with coronavirus spike peptide pools or control peptides (ViraFEST assay). With the Oncomine TCR Beta short-read assay, DNA from cultured CD4+ T cells was sequenced. TCRdb analysed the PCR reads with MiXCR anew, one entry per CDR3 protein. Of about 13,000 distinct CDR3 sequences listed, 45% were seen once; the top ten hold 7.8%. These TCRs' antigens remain unknown. Specimen: CD4+ T cells from blood, cultured in vitro, collected after SARS-CoV-2 vaccination. Source of these receptors: a human donor who had recovered from COVID-19.

V gene TRBV24-1 combines with J gene TRBJ1-4; D is unresolved. Per the germline V gene, CDR1 is KGHDR and CDR2 is SFDVKD. Trimming removed 6 bases from V and 6 bases from J, with 10 bases in between. The CDR3 consists of 13 residues. The DNA of the CDR3 is TGTGCCACCAGTACCAGCGGGGATGAAAAACTGTTTTTT. Its protein product is CATSTSGDEKLFF.

The chain is built from TRBV2 and TRBJ2-5; no reliable D call. The CDR3 contains 13 residues. The V end was cut by 7 bases, the J end by 0 bases, with 9 bases between. Germline CDR1 SNHLY, CDR2 FYNNEI. In nucleotides, the CDR3 is TGTGCCAGCAACCCGCCCTACCAAGAGACCCAGTACTTC. Translating gives CASNPPYQETQYF.

The CDR3: CASRTAARASLGNSADTQYF. CDR3 DNA sequence: TGCGCCAGCAGGACAGCAGCGCGGGCCTCACTTGGTAACAGCGCAGATACGCAGTATTTT. The chain carries TRBV5-1 and TRBJ2-3; D is tentatively TRBD1 or TRBD2 (5 bases each). CDR3 size: 20 residues. Germline CDR1 and CDR2: SGHRS and YFSETQ. Trimming pared 5 bases from V and 4 bases from J, leaving 32 bases between.

In its sample, this clonotype is medium-sized. This chain joins TRBV4-1 and TRBJ1-6; 11 bases fit TRBD1. V trimming: 1 base; J trimming: 16 bases; junction bases outside the gene matches: 9. The germline CDR1 and CDR2 sequences are MGHRA and YSYEKL. CDR3 length equals 15 residues. The chain's CDR3 is CASSQGPGQGAKLHF. In DNA, the CDR3 is TGCGCCAGCAGCCAAGGCCCTGGACAGGGGGCGAAACTCCACTTT.

This clonotype is labeled large. V usage is TRBV20-1 and J usage is TRBJ1-1; D may be TRBD1 (6 bases). The V gene lost 6 bases and the J gene lost 2 bases, with 13 bases spanning the gap. The CDR3 is 13 amino acids. Germline V lookup: CDR1 DFQATT, CDR2 SNEGSKA (reference sequence). The CDR3 coding sequence is TGCAGTGCAGCGGGACACCTTAACACTGAAGCTTTCTTT. Amino acids: CSAAGHLNTEAFF.

The rearrangement links TRBV6-5 to TRBJ2-7, with TRBD2 matching 7 bases. V shed 4 bases and J 4 bases; nucleotides not matched to a gene: 7. CDR3 size: 14 residues. The V gene's germline CDR1 is MNHEY and CDR2 SVGAGI. CDR3 in amino acids: CASSLAGDQYEQYF. DNA of the CDR3: TGTGCCAGCAGTTTGGCGGGAGATCAGTACGAGCAGTACTTC.

A few counts support this clonotype. The gene calls are TRBV6-1 and TRBJ2-2; 7 bases agree with TRBD2. The germline CDR1 and CDR2 sequences are MNHNS and SASEGT. The CDR3 has 14 residues. V lost 3 bases to trimming and J lost 4 bases; unmatched junction nucleotides: 2. The CDR3 spells CASSDRLATGELFF. CDR3 nucleotides: TGTGCCAGCAGTGATAGACTAGCCACCGGGGAGCTGTTTTTT.

This clonotype was counted between two and nine times. V usage is TRBV6-1 and J usage is TRBJ1-2; D gene ambiguous. The germline V gene encodes CDR1 MNHNS and CDR2 SASEGT. This CDR3 is built from 13 residues. The ends were cut back, 6 bases at V and 6 bases at J, with 14 bases in the middle. CDR3 nucleotides: TGTGCCAGCAGCAAGATGAGTGATAATGGCTACACCTTC. It encodes CASSKMSDNGYTF.

The V and J genes are TRBV10-3 and TRBJ1-4; D uncertain. The V and J ends lost 2 bases and 0 bases respectively, with 4 bases between them. Germline-derived CDR1 and CDR2 are ENHRY and SYGVKD. This CDR3 has 14 amino acids. As DNA, the CDR3 is TGTGCCATCAGTGAGGACACAACTAATGAAAAACTGTTTTTT. Translating it yields CAISEDTTNEKLFF.

The V and J genes are TRBV6-1 and TRBJ1-4; D gene uncertain. Germline V lookup: CDR1 MNHNS, CDR2 SASEGT. This CDR3 is built from 14 residues. V lost 8 bases and J lost 0, with 10 bases in between. The CDR3 loop reads CASRSPATNEKLFF. Here the CDR3 DNA reads TGTGCCAGCCGAAGTCCGGCAACTAATGAAAAACTGTTTTTT.

The chain employs TRBV28 and TRBJ1-2, with D possibly matching TRBD1 (5 bases). V lost 7 bases and J 6 bases, leaving 18 bases between the germline ends. The CDR3 is 14 amino acids. Germline CDR1 MDHEN, CDR2 SYDVKM. The CDR3 sequence: CASKPVGAEDGYTF. The CDR3 DNA reads as TGTGCCAGCAAACCTGTTGGGGCTGAAGATGGCTACACCTTC.

This rearrangement joins TRBV11-1 to TRBJ2-3, with D possibly TRBD1 on 6 matching bases. Looked up from germline, CDR1 is SGHAT and CDR2 is FQDESV (reference sequence). Trimming left V 3 bases short and J 4 bases short, with 14 bases between. This CDR3 is built from 15 residues. The CDR3 region is CASSFEVTGPDTQYF. The CDR3 DNA reads TGTGCCAGCAGCTTTGAGGTTACAGGGCCAGATACGCAGTATTTT. The whole variable domain, remainder taken from reference TRBV11-1 and TRBJ2-3, is EAEVAQSPRYKITEKSQAVAFWCDPISGHATLYWYRQILGQGPELLVQFQDESVVDDSQLPKDRFSAERLKGVDSTLKIQPAELGDSAMYLCASSFEVTGPDTQYFGPGTRLTVL.

This clonotype was observed a few times. V is TRBV20-1 and J is TRBJ2-3; D is possibly TRBD2 (5 bases). Trimming took off 5 bases at V and 3 bases at J, with 15 bases between the two ends. The CDR3 contains 14 residues. Germline CDR1 DFQATT, CDR2 SNEGSKA (reference sequence). The CDR3 sequence: CSAPSDPGTDTQYF. CDR3 nucleotide sequence: TGCAGTGCTCCTTCGGATCCGGGGACAGATACGCAGTATTTT.

This chain links TRBV5-1 with TRBJ2-3, with D unresolved. Germline V CDR1 and CDR2: SGHRS, YFSETQ. V lost 3 bases, J lost 2 bases, and 16 bases lay in between. CDR3 length: 16 amino acids. The CDR3 loop is CASSSGNIGTTDTQYF. The CDR3 DNA reads as TGCGCCAGCAGCTCGGGCAATATTGGAACCACAGATACGCAGTATTTT.

CDR3 in DNA: TGTGCCAGCAGAGGACAGAGCAATCAGCCCCAGCATTTT. It codes for CASRGQSNQPQHF. This chain links TRBV2 with TRBJ1-5, with D maybe TRBD1 (6 bases). Germline V gene sequence: CDR1 SNHLY, CDR2 FYNNEI. The CDR3 loop spans 13 amino acids. Trimming took off 6 bases at V and 1 base at J, with 7 bases between the two ends. The entire variable domain, with the rest obtained from reference TRBV2 and TRBJ1-5, is as follows: EPEVTQTPSHQVTQMGQEVILRCVPISNHLYFYWYRQILGQKVEFLVSFYNNEISEKSEIFDDQFSVERPDGSNFTLKIRSTKLEDSAMYFCASRGQSNQPQHFGDGTRLSIL.

The V and J genes are TRBV7-9 and TRBJ2-1, with 9 bases fitting TRBD1. This CDR3 is built from 13 residues. Germline CDR1 is SEHNR and CDR2 is FQNEAQ (reference sequence). Trimming cost V 4 bases and J 9 bases; bases outside gene matches: 4. In DNA, the CDR3 is TGTGCCAGCAGCTCCAGACAGGGGGTTGAGCAGTTCTTC. Translated: CASSSRQGVEQFF. Full variable domain (outside the CDR3, taken from reference TRBV7-9 and TRBJ2-1): DTGVSQNPRHKITKRGQNVTFRCDPISEHNRLYWYRQTLGQGPEFLTYFQNEAQLEKSRLLSDRFSAERPKGSFSTLEIQRTEQGDSAMYLCASSSRQGVEQFFGPGTRLTVL.

This clonotype has just a few counts. The V call is TRBV19, the J call TRBJ2-7; no firm D call. Germline V lookup: CDR1 LNHDA, CDR2 SQIVND (reference sequence). V was pared by 3 bases and J by 1 base, with 10 bases between. The CDR3 runs 14 residues. CDR3 amino acids: CASSIKGPSYEQYF. In nucleotides, the CDR3 is TGTGCCAGTAGTATCAAGGGCCCTTCCTACGAGCAGTACTTC.

The chain is built from TRBV4-1 and TRBJ2-5; 9 positions match TRBD2. Unmatched junction bases numbered 14, after V lost 0 bases and J lost 3 bases. The CDR3 has 19 amino acids. Germline CDR1 reads MGHRA; CDR2 reads YSYEKL. Here the CDR3 reads CASSQDGRVLAGTEETQYF. CDR3 coding DNA: TGCGCCAGCAGCCAAGATGGCCGGGTTCTAGCGGGGACAGAAGAGACCCAGTACTTC.

This chain links TRBV12-3 or TRBV12-4 with TRBJ2-3; 8 nucleotides line up with TRBD1. The CDR3 is made up of 15 amino acids. The trim removed 5 bases at V and 4 bases at J, leaving 8 bases unmatched. The chain's CDR3 is CASSPRTGKADTQYF. DNA of the CDR3: TGTGCCAGCAGTCCCCGGACAGGGAAGGCAGATACGCAGTATTTT.

The table lists this clonotype with a few counts. One end of the junction does not line up with germline, which may come from a read error. The chain is built from TRBV20-1 and TRBJ2-3; D possibly corresponds to TRBD1 (5 bases). In germline, CDR1 is DFQATT, CDR2 SNEGSKA (reference sequence). This CDR3 region has 12 residues. The CDR3 nucleotides read TGCAGTGCCAGAGTGGGGCTAGATACGCAGTATTTT. This gives the protein CSARVGLDTQYF.

The rearrangement joins TRBV6-5 to TRBJ2-7; 7 bases fit TRBD1. Germline V gene sequence: CDR1 MNHEY, CDR2 SVGAGI. The CDR3 is 14 amino acids. J lost 0 bases, V lost 4 bases, and 3 bases had no gene match. CDR3 in amino acids: CASSLAGGSYEQYF. The CDR3 DNA reads TGTGCCAGCAGTTTGGCAGGGGGCTCCTACGAGCAGTACTTC.

The V and J genes are TRBV7-2 and TRBJ2-7; D remains ambiguous. Trimming took off 3 bases at V and 2 bases at J, with 8 bases between the two ends. The CDR3 has 13 amino acids. The germline gives CDR1 SGHTA, CDR2 FQGNSA. The CDR3 is CASSLDQTYEQYF. For the CDR3, the DNA is TGTGCCAGCAGCTTGGATCAGACCTACGAGCAGTACTTC.

The CDR3 sequence: CASSRPWGYNEQFF. The CDR3 DNA sequence: TGTGCCAGTTCGAGACCTTGGGGCTACAATGAGCAGTTCTTC. V is TRBV10-3 and J is TRBJ2-1; D is undetermined. Trimming shortened V by 10 bases and J by 3 bases, and 16 bases separated the two germline ends. CDR3 size: 14 residues. Germline V gives CDR1 ENHRY, CDR2 SYGVKD.

This clonotype has just a few counts. The V gene is TRBV11-2, the J gene TRBJ2-5; possibly TRBD1 for D (5 bases). The CDR3 consists of 19 residues. The V and J ends lost 4 bases and 2 bases respectively, with 26 bases between them. Germline V lookup: CDR1 SGHAT, CDR2 FQNNGV. DNA for the CDR3: TGTGCCAGCAGCTCCGACCGCCCCAACCTTGGACAAGCACAAGAGACCCAGTACTTC. This sequence encodes CASSSDRPNLGQAQETQYF.

The table lists this clonotype with a count of one. The chain joins TRBV30 to TRBJ2-2, with D possibly being TRBD1 (6 bases). The CDR3 is 15 residues long. V shed 3 bases and J shed 5 bases, with 16 bases lying between them. CDR1 GTSNPN and CDR2 SVGIG come from the germline V gene (reference sequence). CDR3 nucleotides: TGTGCCTGGAGGAGGGTAGGGGGTGGAACCGGGGAGCTGTTTTTT. Residues: CAWRRVGGGTGELFF. Looking up the rest from reference TRBV30 and TRBJ2-2 gives the full variable domain: SQTIHQWPATLVQPVGSPLSLECTVEGTSNPNLYWYRQAAGRGLQLLFYSVGIGQISSEVPQNLSASRPQDRQFILSSKKLLLSDSGFYLCAWRRVGGGTGELFFGEGSRLTVL.

This clonotype came up a few times. The rearrangement uses TRBV28 and TRBJ1-1; D unclear. Per the germline V gene, CDR1 is MDHEN and CDR2 is SYDVKM. The CDR3 is 13 amino acids. Between the trimmed V and J ends, which lost 1 base and 0 bases, there was a span of 3 bases. CDR3 sequence reads: CASSLSVNTEAFF. The CDR3 DNA reads as TGTGCCAGCAGTTTATCTGTGAACACTGAAGCTTTCTTT. Variable domain in full (rest from reference TRBV28 and TRBJ1-1): DVKVTQSSRYLVKRTGEKVFLECVQDMDHENMFWYRQDPGLGLRLIYFSYDVKMKEKGDIPEGYSVSREKKERFSLILESASTNQTSMYLCASSLSVNTEAFFGQGTRLTVV.

J is TRBJ1-6 and V is TRBV15; TRBD1 matches at 8 bases. The CDR3 runs to 14 residues. Looked up from germline, CDR1 is LNHNV and CDR2 is YYDKDF (reference sequence). The ends lost 6 bases at V and 10 bases at J; junction bases unmatched: 8. DNA for the CDR3: TGTGCCACCAGTCGGGCAGGGGGCGGATCACCCCTCCACTTT. Its protein product is CATSRAGGGSPLHF.